Many counts were recorded for the clone carrying this TCR beta chain. As yet, its antigen is unknown. These data come from a study of response to subunit inactivated influenza vaccine. Study-level results: Few new T cells, the authors suggested, are recruited by each seasonal influenza vaccination.

Trimming took off 5 bases at V and 8 bases at J, with 11 bases between the two ends. Germline CDR1 MNHEY, CDR2 SMNVEV (reference sequence). This CDR3 has 12 residues. TCRdb recomputed calls from the RT-PCR reads with MiXCR, one row per CDR3 protein. The data show some 600,000 distinct CDR3 sequences, less than 15% seen once. This TCR came from a man aged 50 to 60 who received an inactivated influenza vaccine. The chain couples TRBV27 to TRBJ2-3, with D hard to call. The specimen was PBMCs from blood, collected less than 15 days before vaccination. CDR3 in amino acids: CASSPSLSTQYF. For the CDR3, the DNA is TGTGCCAGCAGTCCCTCCTTGAGTACGCAGTATTTT.